This passage covers 18 T cell receptor beta chains from one sample sequenced in a study of shared clonotypes between healthy human individuals. Libraries were prepared by immunoSEQ multiplex PCR; TCRdb keeps only in-frame clonotypes and omits some of them. This table has roughly 590,000 clones, roughly 95% appearing once. Positively selected for CCR7, the CD45RO-negative cells used as naive CD8 cells excluded terminally differentiated effector memory CD45RA+ cells. The specimen was naive CD8+ T cells sorted from blood. Receptors were obtained from a woman in her thirties in good health.

The chain uses TRBV5-1 and TRBJ2-7; D possibly corresponds to TRBD2 (5 bases). V was trimmed by 2 bases and J by 3 bases, leaving 9 bases between them. The CDR3 totals 13 residues. CDR1 SGHRS and CDR2 YFSETQ come from the germline V gene. This CDR3 is CASSFSGDYEQYF. DNA of the CDR3: TGCGCCAGCAGCTTCTCCGGGGACTACGAGCAGTACTTC.

This clone showed up just a few times. The chain uses TRBV10-1 and TRBJ2-7, with 8 bases aligning to TRBD1. This CDR3 spans 12 amino acids. The ends lost 3 bases at V and 6 bases at J; junction bases unmatched: 1. Germline V gene lookup returns CDR1 WNHNN and CDR2 SYGVQD (reference sequence). The CDR3 DNA sequence: TGCGCCAGCAGTGAACAGGGGGGCGAGCAGTACTTC. It yields the protein CASSEQGGEQYF.

The count of this clone is one. The rearrangement links TRBV28 to TRBJ1-2; TRBD1 aligns across 8 bases. Unmatched junction bases numbered 4, after V lost 1 base and J lost 3 bases. CDR3 length equals 15 residues. Germline loops: CDR1 MDHEN, CDR2 SYDVKM. CDR3 coding DNA: TGTGCCAGCAGTTTATTCAGGGGGCTTGACTATGGCTACACCTTC. Translated, it gives CASSLFRGLDYGYTF.

The CDR3: CASSRRQGSYNEQFF. In nucleotides, the CDR3 is TGTGCCAGCAGCCGCCGGCAGGGGTCCTACAATGAGCAGTTCTTC. The chain carries TRBV16 and TRBJ2-1, with D possibly matching TRBD1 (6 bases). This CDR3 is 15 amino acids long. The germline V and J ends were trimmed by 4 bases and 1 base, with 11 bases remaining between them. CDR1 is KGHSY, CDR2 FQNENV, per germline.

V is TRBV6-5 and J is TRBJ2-7; TRBD1 matches at 8 bases. Unmatched junction bases numbered 7, after V lost 6 bases and J lost 3 bases. Germline lookup yields CDR1 MNHEY and CDR2 SVGAGI. The CDR3 has 14 residues. The chain's CDR3 is CASSYGTGYYEQYF. CDR3 DNA sequence: TGTGCCAGCAGCTACGGGACAGGCTACTACGAGCAGTACTTC.

Here the CDR3 DNA reads TGTGCAGCTGGGCCGGGATTCGGTGACCAGGGGGGCAATGAGCAGTTCTTC. Residues: CAAGPGFGDQGGNEQFF. The chain carries TRBV28 and TRBJ2-1, with a possible D match to TRBD1 (7 bases). This CDR3 has 17 residues. Germline CDR1 is MDHEN and CDR2 is SYDVKM.

The chain recombines TRBV9 with TRBJ2-1; tentatively, D is TRBD2 (6 bases). The V gene's germline CDR1 is SGDLS and CDR2 YYNGEE. The CDR3 loop spans 15 amino acids. Between the trimmed V and J ends, which lost 3 bases and 8 bases, there was a span of 18 bases. CDR3 nucleotide sequence: TGTGCCAGCAGCGGGGCGGGATACGCTACGGATGAGCAGTTCTTC. Amino acid sequence: CASSGAGYATDEQFF.

V and J are TRBV5-6 and TRBJ1-3; D unresolved. The length of the CDR3 is 17 residues. Germline CDR1 SGHDT, CDR2 YYEEEE. V was shortened by 0 bases and J by 0 bases, with 13 bases between the two germline ends. The DNA for the CDR3 is TGTGCCAGCAGCTTGGAAGGTTCTCTCCCCTCTGGAAACACCATATATTTT. Translating gives CASSLEGSLPSGNTIYF.

The CDR3 nucleotides are TGTGCCAGCAGCCCCTCCTCAACAGGGGGGTCCTACGAGCAGTACTTC. Protein product: CASSPSSTGGSYEQYF. The chain has TRBV27 and TRBJ2-7; TRBD1 matches at 8 bases. This CDR3 is built from 16 residues. J gave up 1 base and V 6 bases, and 11 bases lay outside the gene matches. CDR1 is MNHEY, CDR2 SMNVEV, per germline (reference sequence).

The chain is built from TRBV6-1 and TRBJ1-1; D ambiguous. CDR3 length: 15 amino acids. CDR1 MNHNS and CDR2 SASEGT come from the germline V gene. The germline V and J ends were trimmed by 8 bases and 3 bases, with 19 bases remaining between them. CDR3 sequence reads: CASRMSGRWDTEAFF. The CDR3 nucleotides are TGTGCCAGCCGAATGAGTGGACGATGGGACACTGAAGCTTTCTTT.

This chain uses TRBV7-8 with TRBJ1-2; D perhaps matches TRBD1 (6 bases). The CDR3 is made up of 14 amino acids. With 5 bases removed from V and 2 bases from J, the gap between germline ends came to 12 bases. In germline, CDR1 is SGHVS, CDR2 FQNEAQ. The CDR3 sequence: CASSTWDKNYGYTF. The DNA of the CDR3 is TGTGCCAGCAGCACCTGGGACAAAAACTATGGCTACACCTTC.

CDR3 in amino acids: CASSFGGSYEQYF. CDR3 sequence (DNA): TGTGCCAGCAGCTTCGGCGGTTCCTACGAGCAGTACTTC. This chain joins TRBV5-6 and TRBJ2-5; D is uncertain. The DNA end is more similar to TRBJ2-7, so the J call may be wrong. CDR3 length: 13 residues. CDR1 and CDR2 from the germline V gene are SGHDT and YYEEEE.

The rearrangement joins TRBV6-4 to TRBJ2-1; 12 bases match TRBD2. Looked up from germline, CDR1 is MRHNA and CDR2 is SNTAGT. The CDR3 loop spans 16 amino acids. The junction had 7 bases not matched to a gene; V was cut back by 3 bases and J by 7 bases. The CDR3 reads CASSELAGGEVNEQFF. The CDR3 DNA follows: TGTGCCAGCAGTGAACTAGCGGGAGGTGAAGTGAATGAGCAGTTCTTC.

This chain connects TRBV2 to TRBJ2-5; 12 nucleotides line up with TRBD2. The CDR3 runs 16 residues. V lost 4 bases to trimming and J lost 5 bases; unmatched junction nucleotides: 8. The germline CDR1 and CDR2 sequences are SNHLY and FYNNEI. The CDR3 DNA reads TGTGCCAGCAGTGGCACTAGCGGGAGGTATTCCGAGACCCAGTACTTC. This encodes CASSGTSGRYSETQYF.

This chain joins TRBV4-1 and TRBJ2-7; TRBD1 is a possible D gene (6 bases). Germline V lookup: CDR1 MGHRA, CDR2 YSYEKL. Trimming took 5 bases from V and 3 from J, leaving 11 bases between them. This CDR3 region has 13 residues. The CDR3 reads CASSFGGHYEQYF. In nucleotides, the CDR3 is TGCGCCAGCAGCTTTGGGGGCCACTACGAGCAGTACTTC.

The chain uses TRBV29-1 and TRBJ1-1; D gene ambiguous. This CDR3 is 12 amino acids long. The germline V and J ends were trimmed by 5 bases and 4 bases, with 11 bases remaining between them. Germline V gene sequence: CDR1 SQVTM, CDR2 ANQGSEA. CDR3 sequence reads: CSVKRESTEAFF. The CDR3 region has the DNA TGCAGCGTTAAGAGGGAGAGCACTGAAGCTTTCTTT.

The rearrangement uses TRBV5-6 and TRBJ1-3, with no clear D. The ends were cut back, 4 bases at V and 0 bases at J, with 5 bases in the middle. CDR1 SGHDT and CDR2 YYEEEE come from the germline V gene. There are 13 residues in the CDR3. The CDR3 DNA sequence: TGTGCCAGCAGCCCAGTCTCTGGAAACACCATATATTTT. It is translated as CASSPVSGNTIYF. The whole variable domain, filled in from reference TRBV5-6 and TRBJ1-3, reads DAGVTQSPTHLIKTRGQQVTLRCSPKSGHDTVSWYQQALGQGPQFIFQYYEEEERQRGNFPDRFSGHQFPNYSSELNVNALLLGDSALYLCASSPVSGNTIYFGEGSWLTVV.

The rearrangement joins TRBV19 to TRBJ2-1; D may be TRBD2 (6 bases). The V gene lost 5 bases and the J gene lost 4 bases, with 9 bases spanning the gap. This CDR3 spans 13 amino acids. CDR1 and CDR2 from the germline V gene are LNHDA and SQIVND (reference sequence). The CDR3 region is CASSWGLYNEQFF. The CDR3 DNA reads TGTGCCAGTAGTTGGGGACTGTACAATGAGCAGTTCTTC.